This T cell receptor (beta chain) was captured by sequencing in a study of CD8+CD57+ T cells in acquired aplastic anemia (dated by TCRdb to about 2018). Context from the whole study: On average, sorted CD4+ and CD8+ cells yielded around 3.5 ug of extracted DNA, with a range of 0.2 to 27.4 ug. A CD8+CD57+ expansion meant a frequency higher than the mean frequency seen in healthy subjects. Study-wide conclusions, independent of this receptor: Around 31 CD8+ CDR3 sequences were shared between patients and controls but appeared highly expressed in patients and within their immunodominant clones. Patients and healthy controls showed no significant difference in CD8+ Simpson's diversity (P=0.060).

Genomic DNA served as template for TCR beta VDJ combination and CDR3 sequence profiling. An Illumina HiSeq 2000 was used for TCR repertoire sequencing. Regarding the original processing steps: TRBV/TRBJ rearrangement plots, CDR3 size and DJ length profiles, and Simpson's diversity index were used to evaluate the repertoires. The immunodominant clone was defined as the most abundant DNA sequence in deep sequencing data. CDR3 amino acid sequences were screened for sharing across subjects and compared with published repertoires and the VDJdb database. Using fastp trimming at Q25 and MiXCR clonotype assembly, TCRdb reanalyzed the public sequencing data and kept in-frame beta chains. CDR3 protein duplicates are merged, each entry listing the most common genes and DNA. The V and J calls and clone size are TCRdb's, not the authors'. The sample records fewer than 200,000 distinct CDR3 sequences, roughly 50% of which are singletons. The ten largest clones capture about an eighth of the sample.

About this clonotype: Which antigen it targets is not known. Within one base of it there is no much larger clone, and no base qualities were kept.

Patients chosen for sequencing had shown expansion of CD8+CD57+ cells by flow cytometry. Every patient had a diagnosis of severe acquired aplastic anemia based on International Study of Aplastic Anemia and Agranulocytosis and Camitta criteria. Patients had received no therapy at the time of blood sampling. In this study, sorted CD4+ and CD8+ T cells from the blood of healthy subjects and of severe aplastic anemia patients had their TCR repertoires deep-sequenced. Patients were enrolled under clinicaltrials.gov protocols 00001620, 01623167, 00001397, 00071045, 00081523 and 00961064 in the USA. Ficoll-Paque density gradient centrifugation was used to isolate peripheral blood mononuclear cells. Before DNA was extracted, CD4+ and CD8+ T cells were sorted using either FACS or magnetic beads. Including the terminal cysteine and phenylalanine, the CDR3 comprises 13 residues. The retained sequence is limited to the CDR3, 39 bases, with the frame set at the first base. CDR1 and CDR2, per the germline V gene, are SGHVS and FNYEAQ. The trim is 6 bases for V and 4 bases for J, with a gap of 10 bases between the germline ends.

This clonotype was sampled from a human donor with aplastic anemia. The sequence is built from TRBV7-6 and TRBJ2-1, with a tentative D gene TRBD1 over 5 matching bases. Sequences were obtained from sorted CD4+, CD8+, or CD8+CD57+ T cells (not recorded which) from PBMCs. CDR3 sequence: CASSRTGYNEQFF. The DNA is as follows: TGTGCCAGCAGTCGTACAGGTTACAATGAGCAGTTCTTC.